This T cell receptor (beta chain) was sequenced in a study of blood T cell repertoires in COVID-19 (dated by TCRdb to 2018 to 2021). Turning to the overall study: Collaborator samples came from the United States, Italy and Spain and covered acute and convalescent phases of COVID-19. The prospective study material was composed of cDNA or gDNA derived from T cells, B-cell-depleted T cells, or PBMCs. Where available, HLA class I and class II types were obtained from metadata supplied by the sample provider rather than from assay-based typing. The repertoires were released in a freely available public database meant as a resource for research on the immune response to SARS-CoV-2. Deeply sampled blood TCRbeta repertoires from subjects exposed to, actively infected with, or recovered from COVID-19 were included in the dataset. The samples were drawn from the first 160 participants of the ongoing ImmuneRACE study and from 950 to 1,500 subjects provided by 6 global collaborators. The sample metadata nearly always contained a de-identified subject ID, COVID-19 status, age in years and sex.

TCRbeta CDR3 regions were amplified from genomic DNA using the immunoSEQ Assay, a bias-controlled multiplex PCR. The published analysis was carried out like this. The number of nucleated cells in each sample was estimated from the amplification of reference gene primers within the assay. To quantify the absolute abundance of each unique TCRbeta CDR3 rearrangement, sequence reads were collapsed and filtered. For each sample, productive Simpson clonality was calculated as the square root of Simpson's diversity index across productive rearrangements. The table comes from immuneACCESS by way of TCRdb, which keeps in-frame sequences with V and J called. Part of the clones is missing from these tables; in studies checked, under half for an unresolved V gene and the rest for unknown reasons. From that table come the V and J calls and clone size; the DNA was used to work out D and trimming. For this sample there are 300,000 to 350,000 clones; about nine tenths appear just once. Together, the top ten hold roughly 4% of the sample.

One collaborating source in Seattle enrolled patients while the patients were actively infected and followed the patients over time throughout the course of disease. Each collaborating institution followed its own protocols to collect whole blood in K2EDTA tubes. For TCRbeta analysis, collaborators shipped samples in one of three forms: frozen whole blood, isolated PBMCs, or DNA extracted from either of those sample types. Results the study describes overall, beyond this receptor: How much clinical and demographic metadata was included differed by source and by participant, and the metadata was provided uncurated.

From cysteine to phenylalanine, the CDR3 is 15 amino acids long. Only the CDR3 part of the read is kept: 45 bases, read in frame from the first base. V is cut by 3 bases and J by 7 bases, and the space between the germline ends is 18 bases. The germline V gene (reference sequence) sets CDR1 to SEHNR and CDR2 to FQNEAQ. This clone was seen once. The antigen this receptor binds is unknown. No per-base quality is available; no much larger clone lies one base away. The specimen was peripheral blood. The sequence joins TRBV7-9 to TRBJ1-2; no D segment can be confidently identified. This clonotype originated in a woman in her sixties or seventies with COVID-19, enrolled during active disease. The DNA is as follows: TGTGCCAGCAGCTTGGGCGGGCGTACGAGAGGTGGCTACACCTTC. It translates to CASSLGGRTRGGYTF.